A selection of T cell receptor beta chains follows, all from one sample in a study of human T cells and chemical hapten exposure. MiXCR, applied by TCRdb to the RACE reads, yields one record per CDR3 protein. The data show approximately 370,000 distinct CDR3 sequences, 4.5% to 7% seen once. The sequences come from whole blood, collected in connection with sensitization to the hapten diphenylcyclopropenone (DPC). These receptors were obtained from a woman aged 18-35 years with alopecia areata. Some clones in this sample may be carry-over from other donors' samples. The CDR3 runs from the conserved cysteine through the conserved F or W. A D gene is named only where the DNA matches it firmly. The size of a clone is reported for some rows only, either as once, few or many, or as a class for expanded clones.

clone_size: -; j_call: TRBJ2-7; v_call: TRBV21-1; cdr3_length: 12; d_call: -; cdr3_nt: TGTGCCAGCACGACAGGGGGCCACGAGCAGTACTTC; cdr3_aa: CASTTGGHEQYF
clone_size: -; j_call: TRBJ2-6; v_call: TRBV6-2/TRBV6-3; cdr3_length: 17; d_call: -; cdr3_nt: TGTGCCAGCAGTCGCAGGGGTCAATGGTCTGGGGCCAACGTCCTGACTTTC; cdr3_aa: CASSRRGQWSGANVLTF
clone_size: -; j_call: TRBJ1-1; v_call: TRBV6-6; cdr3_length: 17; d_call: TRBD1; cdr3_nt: TGTGCCAGCAGTCCCGGGACAGCCGTGTTCCTTAACACTGAAGCTTTCTTT; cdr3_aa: CASSPGTAVFLNTEAFF
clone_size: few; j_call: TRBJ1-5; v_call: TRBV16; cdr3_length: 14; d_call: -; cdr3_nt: TGTGCCAGCAGCCCCCGGGGGGAGAATCAGCCCCAGCATTTT; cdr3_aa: CASSPRGENQPQHF
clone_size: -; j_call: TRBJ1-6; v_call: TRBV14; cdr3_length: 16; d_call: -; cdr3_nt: TGTGCCAGCAGCCAAGAAGGCCCGAGGCTCGGTTCACCCCTCCACTTT; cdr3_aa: CASSQEGPRLGSPLHF
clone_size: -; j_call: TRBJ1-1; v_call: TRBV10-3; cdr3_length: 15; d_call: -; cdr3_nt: TGTGCCACCACGGGGACCGGAGAATCGAACACTGAAGCTTTCTTT; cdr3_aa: CATTGTGESNTEAFF
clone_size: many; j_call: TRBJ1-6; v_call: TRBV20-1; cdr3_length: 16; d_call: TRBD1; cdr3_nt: TGCAGTGCTAGCCCTGTTACCGGGACAGGGGACTCACCCCTCCACTTT; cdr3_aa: CSASPVTGTGDSPLHF
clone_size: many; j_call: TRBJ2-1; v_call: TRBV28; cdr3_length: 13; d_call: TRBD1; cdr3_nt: TGTGCCAGCGGGACAGGGGCAGACAATGAGCAGTTCTTC; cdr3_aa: CASGTGADNEQFF
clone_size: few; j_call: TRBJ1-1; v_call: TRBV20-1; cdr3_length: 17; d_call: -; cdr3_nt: TGCAGTGCTAGACCCTGGGAGGCGACGAGGGAAGTCACTGAAGCTTTCTTT; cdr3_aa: CSARPWEATREVTEAFF
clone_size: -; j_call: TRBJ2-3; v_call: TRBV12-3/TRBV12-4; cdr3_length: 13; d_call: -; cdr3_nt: TGTGCCAGCAGTTTCCGGAACACAGATACGCAGTATTTT; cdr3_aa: CASSFRNTDTQYF
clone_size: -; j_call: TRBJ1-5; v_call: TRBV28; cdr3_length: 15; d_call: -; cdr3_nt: TGTGCCAGCAGTTTTGAGGCATTCGGCGGTCAGCCCCAGCATTTT; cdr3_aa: CASSFEAFGGQPQHF
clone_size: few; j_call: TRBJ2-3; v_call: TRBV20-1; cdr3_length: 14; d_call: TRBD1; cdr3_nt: TGCAGTGCTAGTGAGGGGGCGTACACAGATACGCAGTATTTT; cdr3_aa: CSASEGAYTDTQYF
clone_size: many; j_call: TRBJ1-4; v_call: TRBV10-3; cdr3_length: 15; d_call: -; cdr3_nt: TGTGCCATCAGTGAGGGGGACTTCAAGAGGGAAAAACTGTTTTTT; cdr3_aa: CAISEGDFKREKLFF
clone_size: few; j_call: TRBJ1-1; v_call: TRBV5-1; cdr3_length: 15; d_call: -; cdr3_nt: TGCGCCAGCAGCTCACTACAGCCGCCGAACACTGAAGCTTTCTTT; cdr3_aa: CASSSLQPPNTEAFF
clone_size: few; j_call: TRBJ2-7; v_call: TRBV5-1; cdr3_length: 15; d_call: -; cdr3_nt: TGCGCCAGCAGCTTGGAGCCGGGACACTCTTACGAGCAGTACTTC; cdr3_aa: CASSLEPGHSYEQYF
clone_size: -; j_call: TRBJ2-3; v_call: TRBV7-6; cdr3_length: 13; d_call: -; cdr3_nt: TGTGCCAGCAGCCTAAGCTGGTCAGATACGCAGTATTTT; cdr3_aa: CASSLSWSDTQYF
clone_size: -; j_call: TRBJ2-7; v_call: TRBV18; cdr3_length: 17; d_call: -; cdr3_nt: TGTGCCAGCTCACCACTCCGCCGGGGGATCCCAACCTACGAGCAGTACTTC; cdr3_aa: CASSPLRRGIPTYEQYF
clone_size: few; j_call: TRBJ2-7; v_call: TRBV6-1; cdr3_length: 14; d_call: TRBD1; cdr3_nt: TGTGCCAGCAGACACAGGGGCAGCTCCTACGAGCAGTACTTC; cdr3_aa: CASRHRGSSYEQYF
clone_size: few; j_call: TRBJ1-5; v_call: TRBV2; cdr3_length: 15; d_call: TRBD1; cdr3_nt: TGTGCCAGTAGTGGACAGGGTATAATTTATCAGCCCCAGCATTTT; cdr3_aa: CASSGQGIIYQPQHF
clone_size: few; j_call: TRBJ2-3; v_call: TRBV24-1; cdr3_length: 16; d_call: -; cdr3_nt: TGTGCCACCAGTGATTTGCAGGGGACCAGCACAGATACGCAGTATTTT; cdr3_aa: CATSDLQGTSTDTQYF
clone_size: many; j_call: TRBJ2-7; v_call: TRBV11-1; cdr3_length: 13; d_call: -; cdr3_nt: TGTGCCAGCAGCTCCGCGGCCGGGGGCGAGCAGTACTTC; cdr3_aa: CASSSAAGGEQYF
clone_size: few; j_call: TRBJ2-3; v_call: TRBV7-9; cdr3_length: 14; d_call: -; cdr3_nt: TGTGCCAGCAGCTTAGTACAGGGCCGCAGGACGCAGTATTTT; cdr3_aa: CASSLVQGRRTQYF
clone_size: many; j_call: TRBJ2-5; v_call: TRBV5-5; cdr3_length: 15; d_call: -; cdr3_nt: TGTGCCAGCAGCCCTACCACCAGGGGCCAAGAGACCCAGTACTTC; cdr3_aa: CASSPTTRGQETQYF
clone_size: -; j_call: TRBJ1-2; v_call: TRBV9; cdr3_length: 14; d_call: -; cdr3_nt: TGTGCCAGCAGCCCGACGACAGGAAACTATGGCTACACCTTC; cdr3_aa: CASSPTTGNYGYTF
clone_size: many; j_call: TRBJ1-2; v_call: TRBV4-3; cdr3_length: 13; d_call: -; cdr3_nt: TGCGCCAGCGGATTAGGGGAGAACTATGGCTACACCTTC; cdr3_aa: CASGLGENYGYTF
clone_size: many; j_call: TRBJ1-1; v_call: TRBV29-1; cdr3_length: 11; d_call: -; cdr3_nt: TGTATCGGAGGATCGAGGGCTGAAGCTTTCTTT; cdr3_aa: CIGGSRAEAFF
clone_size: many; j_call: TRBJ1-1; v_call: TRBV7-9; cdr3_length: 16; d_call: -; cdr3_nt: TGTGCCAGCAGCCATACCACAGTCGTGGCCAACACTGAAGCTTTCTTT; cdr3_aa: CASSHTTVVANTEAFF
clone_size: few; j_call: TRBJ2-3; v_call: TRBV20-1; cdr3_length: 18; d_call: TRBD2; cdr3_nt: TGCAGTGCCCTGACTAGCGGGGGGCACTTCATACACACAGATACGCAGTATTTT; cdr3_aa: CSALTSGGHFIHTDTQYF
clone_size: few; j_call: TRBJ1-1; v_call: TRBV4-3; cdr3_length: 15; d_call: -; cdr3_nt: TGCGCCAGCAGCCAAGTGGGGGGCGCGGCCACTGAAGCTTTCTTT; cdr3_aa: CASSQVGGAATEAFF
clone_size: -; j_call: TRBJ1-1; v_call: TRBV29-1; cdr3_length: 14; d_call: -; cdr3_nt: TGCAGCGTTGATTCCTACGGATTGAACACTGAAGCTTTCTTT; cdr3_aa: CSVDSYGLNTEAFF
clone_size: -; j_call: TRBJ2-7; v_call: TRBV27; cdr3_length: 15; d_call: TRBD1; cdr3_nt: TGTGCCAGCAGTGGCCAGGGGGCGAGCTCCTACGAGCAGTACTTC; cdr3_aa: CASSGQGASSYEQYF
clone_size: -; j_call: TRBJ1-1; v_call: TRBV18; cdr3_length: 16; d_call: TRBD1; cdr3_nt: TGTGCCAGCTCCCCCGGGACAGGGTCTATGAACACTGAAGCTTTCTTT; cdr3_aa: CASSPGTGSMNTEAFF
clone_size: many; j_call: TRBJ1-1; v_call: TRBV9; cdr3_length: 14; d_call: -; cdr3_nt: TGTGCCAGCAGCCCCAGTCCGGTGAACACTGAAGCTTTCTTT; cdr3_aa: CASSPSPVNTEAFF
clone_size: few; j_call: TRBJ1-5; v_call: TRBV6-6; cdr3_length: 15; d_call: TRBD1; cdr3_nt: TGTGCCAGCAGTTCGAACAGGGGGATGGGTCGGCCCCAGCATTTT; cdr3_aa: CASSSNRGMGRPQHF
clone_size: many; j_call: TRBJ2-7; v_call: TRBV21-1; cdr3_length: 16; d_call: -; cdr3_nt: TGTGCCAGCAGCAAAGGGGTGCGGTCGAGGGCCTACGAGCAGTACTTC; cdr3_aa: CASSKGVRSRAYEQYF
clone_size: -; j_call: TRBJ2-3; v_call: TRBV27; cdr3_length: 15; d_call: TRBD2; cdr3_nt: TGTGCCAGCAGTCCTCTCTCGGGGAGGGCAGATACGCAGTATTTT; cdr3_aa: CASSPLSGRADTQYF
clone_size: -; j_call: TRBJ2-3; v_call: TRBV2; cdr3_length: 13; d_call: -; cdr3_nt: TGTGCCAGCAGATACAGAAGCACAGATACGCAGTATTTT; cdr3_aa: CASRYRSTDTQYF
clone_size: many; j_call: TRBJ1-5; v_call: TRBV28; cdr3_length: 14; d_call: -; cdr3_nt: TGTGCCAGCAGTTTACCCTCCGGGGGACAGCCCCAGCATTTT; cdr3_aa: CASSLPSGGQPQHF
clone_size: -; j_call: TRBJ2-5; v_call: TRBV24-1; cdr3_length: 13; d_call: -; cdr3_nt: TGTGCCACCAGTGATAGCGATGGCACTTTACAGTACTTC; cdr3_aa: CATSDSDGTLQYF
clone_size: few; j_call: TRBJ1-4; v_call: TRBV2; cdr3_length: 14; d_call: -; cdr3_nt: TGTGCCAGCGGTGACGGGGGCGTTAATGAAAAACTGTTTTTT; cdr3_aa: CASGDGGVNEKLFF
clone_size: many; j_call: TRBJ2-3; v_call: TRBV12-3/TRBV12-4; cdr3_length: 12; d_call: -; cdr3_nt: TGTGCCAGCTTGGACTTTACAGATACGCAGTATTTT; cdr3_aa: CASLDFTDTQYF
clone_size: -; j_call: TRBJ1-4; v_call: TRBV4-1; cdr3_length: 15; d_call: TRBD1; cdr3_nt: TGCGCCAGCAGCCCAGGGGGACAGTCTAATGAAAAACTGTTTTTT; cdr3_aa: CASSPGGQSNEKLFF
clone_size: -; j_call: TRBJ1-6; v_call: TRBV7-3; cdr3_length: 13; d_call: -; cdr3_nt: TGTGCCAGCAGCTTAAGGTGGGATTCACCCCTCCACTTT; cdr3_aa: CASSLRWDSPLHF
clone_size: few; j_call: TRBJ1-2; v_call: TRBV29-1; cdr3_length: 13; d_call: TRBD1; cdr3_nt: TGCAGCGTTGAAGACAGGGGGCGGACTGGCTACACCTTC; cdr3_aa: CSVEDRGRTGYTF
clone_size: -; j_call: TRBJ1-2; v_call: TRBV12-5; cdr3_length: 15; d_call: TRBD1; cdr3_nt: TGTGCTAGTGGTCCCGGGGACAGGGAACTCTATGGCTACACCTTC; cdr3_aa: CASGPGDRELYGYTF
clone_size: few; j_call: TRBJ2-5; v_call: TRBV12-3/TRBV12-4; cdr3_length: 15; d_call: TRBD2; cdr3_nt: TGTGCCAGTTCACGGCGAGCGGGGGGCGCTGAGACCCAGTACTTC; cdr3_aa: CASSRRAGGAETQYF
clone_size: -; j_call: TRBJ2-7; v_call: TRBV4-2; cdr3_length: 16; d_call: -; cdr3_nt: TGTGCCAGCAGCCCCATCCTCCTTGGTGTATCCTACGAGCAGTACTTC; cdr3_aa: CASSPILLGVSYEQYF
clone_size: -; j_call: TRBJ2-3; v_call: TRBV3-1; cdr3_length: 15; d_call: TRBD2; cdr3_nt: TGTGCCAGCAGCCCGCCTAGCGGTCGCACAGATACGCAGTATTTT; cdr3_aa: CASSPPSGRTDTQYF
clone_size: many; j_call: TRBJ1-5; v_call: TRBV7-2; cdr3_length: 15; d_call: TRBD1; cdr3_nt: TGTGCCAGCAGCGCCGGACAGGGAGGCGGTCAGCCCCAGCATTTT; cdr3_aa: CASSAGQGGGQPQHF
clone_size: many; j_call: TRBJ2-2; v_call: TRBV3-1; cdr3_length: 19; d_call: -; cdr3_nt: TGTGCCAGCAGCCAAGATTTAAGGGCCGCAGGGCCCGACACCGGGGAGCTGTTTTTT; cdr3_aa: CASSQDLRAAGPDTGELFF
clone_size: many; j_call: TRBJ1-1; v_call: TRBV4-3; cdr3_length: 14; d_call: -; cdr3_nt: TGCGCCAGCAGTGAAAGGGCCCTGAACACTGAAGCTTTCTTT; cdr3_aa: CASSERALNTEAFF
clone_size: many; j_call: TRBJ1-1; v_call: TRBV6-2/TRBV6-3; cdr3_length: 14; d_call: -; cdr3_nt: TGTGCCAGCAGTTACCGAACAGGGAACACTGAAGCTTTCTTT; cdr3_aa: CASSYRTGNTEAFF
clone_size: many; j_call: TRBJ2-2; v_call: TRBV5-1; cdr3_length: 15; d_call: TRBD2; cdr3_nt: TGCGCCAGCCTCCCACGGGGGGGAAGCACCGGGGAGCTGTTTTTT; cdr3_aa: CASLPRGGSTGELFF
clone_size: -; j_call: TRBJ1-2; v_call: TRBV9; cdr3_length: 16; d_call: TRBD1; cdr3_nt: TGTGCCAGCAGCGTGGGACAGGGCTTGTGGGACTATGGCTACACCTTC; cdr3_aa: CASSVGQGLWDYGYTF
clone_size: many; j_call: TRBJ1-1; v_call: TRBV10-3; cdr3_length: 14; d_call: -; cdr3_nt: TGTGCCATCAGTGATTTGCCCATGAACACTGAAGCTTTCTTT; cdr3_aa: CAISDLPMNTEAFF
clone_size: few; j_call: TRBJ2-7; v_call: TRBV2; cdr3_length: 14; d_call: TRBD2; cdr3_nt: TGTGCCAGCAGTGGACTAGCGGGAACCGACGGGCAGTACTTC; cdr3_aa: CASSGLAGTDGQYF
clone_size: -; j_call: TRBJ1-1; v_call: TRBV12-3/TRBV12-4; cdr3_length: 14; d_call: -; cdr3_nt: TGTGCCAGCAGGCGACAGGCCTCGAACACTGAAGCTTTCTTT; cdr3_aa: CASRRQASNTEAFF